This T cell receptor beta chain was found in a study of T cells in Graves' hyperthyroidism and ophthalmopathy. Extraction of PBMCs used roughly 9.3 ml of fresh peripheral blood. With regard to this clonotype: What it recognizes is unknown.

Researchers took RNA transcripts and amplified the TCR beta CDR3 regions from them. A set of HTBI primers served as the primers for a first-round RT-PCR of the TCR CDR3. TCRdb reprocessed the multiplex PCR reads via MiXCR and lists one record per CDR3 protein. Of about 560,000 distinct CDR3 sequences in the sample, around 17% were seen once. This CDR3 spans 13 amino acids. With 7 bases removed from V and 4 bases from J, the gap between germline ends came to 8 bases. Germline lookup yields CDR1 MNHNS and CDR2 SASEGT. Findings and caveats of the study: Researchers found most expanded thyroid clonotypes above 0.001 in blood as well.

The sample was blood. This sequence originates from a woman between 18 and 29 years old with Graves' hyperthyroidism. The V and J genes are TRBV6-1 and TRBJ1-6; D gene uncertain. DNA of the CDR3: TGTGCCAGCACGCGGGGATATAATTCACCCCTCCACTTT. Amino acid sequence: CASTRGYNSPLHF.